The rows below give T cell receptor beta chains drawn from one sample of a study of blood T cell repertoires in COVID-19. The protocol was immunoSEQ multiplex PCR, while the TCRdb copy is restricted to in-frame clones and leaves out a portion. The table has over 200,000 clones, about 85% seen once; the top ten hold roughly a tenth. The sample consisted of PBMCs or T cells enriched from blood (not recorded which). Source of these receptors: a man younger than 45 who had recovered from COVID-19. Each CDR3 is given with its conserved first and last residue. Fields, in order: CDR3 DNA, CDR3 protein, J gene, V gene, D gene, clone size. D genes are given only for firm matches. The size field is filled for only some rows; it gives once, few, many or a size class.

DNA: TGTGCCAGCAGAGGACAGGGTTCCCCCGAGACCCAGTACTTC; CDR3: CASRGQGSPETQYF; J: TRBJ2-5; V: TRBV7-9; D: TRBD1; size: NA
DNA: TGTGCCAGCAGTTCATCTCGGGGGGCCCACGAGCAGTACTTC; CDR3: CASSSSRGAHEQYF; J: TRBJ2-7; V: TRBV27; D: NA; size: NA
DNA: TGCGCCAGCAGCTTACCGACAGGGAATAATTCACCCCTCCACTTT; CDR3: CASSLPTGNNSPLHF; J: TRBJ1-6; V: TRBV5-1; D: TRBD1; size: NA
DNA: TGCGCCAGCAGTGAAGTCAATCGCGTGGAGACCCAGTACTTC; CDR3: CASSEVNRVETQYF; J: TRBJ2-5; V: TRBV10-2; D: NA; size: NA
DNA: TGTGCCAGCACCGCGGGGATCTCCTACAATGAGCAGTTCTTC; CDR3: CASTAGISYNEQFF; J: TRBJ2-1; V: TRBV9; D: NA; size: NA
DNA: TGTGCCAGCACCTTCGGACAGGGACATGCAGATACGCAGTATTTT; CDR3: CASTFGQGHADTQYF; J: TRBJ2-3; V: TRBV5-4; D: TRBD1; size: NA
DNA: TGTGCCAGCAATAGCGGGGGGGCCAATGAGCAGTTCTTC; CDR3: CASNSGGANEQFF; J: TRBJ2-1; V: TRBV2; D: TRBD2; size: NA
DNA: TGTGCCAGCAGCGTAGAGGGGTATAGCAATCAGCCCCAGCATTTT; CDR3: CASSVEGYSNQPQHF; J: TRBJ1-5; V: TRBV9; D: NA; size: NA
DNA: TGTGCCAGCAGCCAAGAAGGACAGGGGAACAATGAGCAGTTCTTC; CDR3: CASSQEGQGNNEQFF; J: TRBJ2-1; V: TRBV4-2; D: TRBD1; size: NA
DNA: TGTGCCAGCAGCCCGCAGATATATAATTCACCCCTCCACTTT; CDR3: CASSPQIYNSPLHF; J: TRBJ1-6; V: TRBV3-1/TRBV3-2; D: NA; size: NA
DNA: TGTGCCAGCAGACTTGGGGCGGGAGGCTCCTACGAGCAGTACTTC; CDR3: CASRLGAGGSYEQYF; J: TRBJ2-7; V: TRBV6-5; D: TRBD2; size: NA
DNA: TGTGCCAGCAGCGTAGGGGGCGGAAACTATGGCTACACCTTC; CDR3: CASSVGGGNYGYTF; J: TRBJ1-2; V: TRBV9; D: NA; size: NA
DNA: TGTGCCAGCAGTGAGACAGGGGGATATGGCTACACCTTC; CDR3: CASSETGGYGYTF; J: TRBJ1-2; V: TRBV6-1; D: TRBD1; size: NA
DNA: TGTGCCAGCAGCTTGGATCTGCGGGAAGTAGGTGAGCAGTTCTTC; CDR3: CASSLDLREVGEQFF; J: TRBJ2-1; V: TRBV5-4; D: NA; size: NA
DNA: TGTGCCAGTAGAGGACTAGCGGGGACGGGTGAGCAGTTCTTC; CDR3: CASRGLAGTGEQFF; J: TRBJ2-1; V: TRBV19; D: TRBD2; size: NA
DNA: TGCGCCAGCAGCCAGGATTACAGGGGAAAGTTGAACACTGAAGCTTTCTTT; CDR3: CASSQDYRGKLNTEAFF; J: TRBJ1-1; V: TRBV4-3; D: TRBD1; size: NA
DNA: TGTGCCAGCAGCTTAGCGCGGAGCGGGAGCAACGAGCAGTACTTC; CDR3: CASSLARSGSNEQYF; J: TRBJ2-7; V: TRBV7-2; D: TRBD2; size: NA
DNA: TGTGCCAGCAGTGGGACTAGCGGGGCCAACTACGAGCAGTACTTC; CDR3: CASSGTSGANYEQYF; J: TRBJ2-7; V: TRBV27; D: TRBD2; size: NA
DNA: TGCGCCAGCAGCTTTCAGGGCCCCAACACTGAAGCTTTCTTT; CDR3: CASSFQGPNTEAFF; J: TRBJ1-1; V: TRBV5-1; D: NA; size: once
DNA: TGTGCCAGCAGCTTGTGGACGGGGATGAACACTGAAGCTTTCTTT; CDR3: CASSLWTGMNTEAFF; J: TRBJ1-1; V: TRBV5-8; D: NA; size: NA
DNA: TGTGCCAGCAGCCAAGTCAGCGAAAATGAGCAGTTCTTC; CDR3: CASSQVSENEQFF; J: TRBJ2-1; V: TRBV4-2; D: NA; size: NA
DNA: TGCGCCAGCAGCCAAGAAGGGAGCAGGGGGGACTATGGCTACACCTTC; CDR3: CASSQEGSRGDYGYTF; J: TRBJ1-2; V: TRBV4-1; D: TRBD1; size: NA
DNA: TGTGCCAGCAGCGTGGGGACAGGGGGCGCCTATGGCTACACCTTC; CDR3: CASSVGTGGAYGYTF; J: TRBJ1-2; V: TRBV9; D: TRBD1; size: NA
DNA: TGTGCCAGCAGCTTAGCACCTAGCGGGAACAATGAGCAGTTCTTC; CDR3: CASSLAPSGNNEQFF; J: TRBJ2-1; V: TRBV7-9; D: TRBD2; size: NA
DNA: TGCGCCAGCAGCCCGTTGGGGCTGAGAGGTCCCGAAGAGACCCAGTACTTC; CDR3: CASSPLGLRGPEETQYF; J: TRBJ2-5; V: TRBV4-1; D: NA; size: few